This T cell receptor (beta chain) was documented in a study of T-cell reconstitution after alpha-beta-depleted transplantation in children. Preparation of the TCRbeta library was carried out with unique molecular identifiers. TCRdb recomputed calls from the PCR reads with MiXCR, one row per CDR3 protein. The data hold 250,000 to 300,000 distinct CDR3 sequences, with over 7% observed a single time. Overall study results and limits: After transplant, high TCRbeta diversity at day 60 in some patients arose from surviving recipient T cells and thymic progenitors. At around two months after transplant, the alpha-beta T cells were reportedly derived from several hundred expanded clones that came from non-depleted graft cells. At the one-year point after transplant, T-cell counts and TCRbeta diversity were found to come mostly from T cells that had been newly produced.

This clonotype came up many times. The antigen is undetermined. Sequencing was performed on peripheral blood, taken 360 days after TCRalphabeta/CD19-depleted stem cell transplant. This sequence originates from a female patient aged 2-9 years who had a stem cell transplant for Fanconi anemia, so the T cells may come from the graft donor.

The CDR3 region is CASSTYPREISPDTQYF. The CDR3 DNA follows: TGTGCCAGCAGTACTTATCCTCGTGAGATCTCCCCAGATACGCAGTATTTT. The chain couples TRBV6-5 to TRBJ2-3; D not certain. Germline CDR1 MNHEY, CDR2 SVGAGI. The ends were cut back, 5 bases at V and 4 bases at J, with 22 bases in the middle. The CDR3 runs to 17 residues.